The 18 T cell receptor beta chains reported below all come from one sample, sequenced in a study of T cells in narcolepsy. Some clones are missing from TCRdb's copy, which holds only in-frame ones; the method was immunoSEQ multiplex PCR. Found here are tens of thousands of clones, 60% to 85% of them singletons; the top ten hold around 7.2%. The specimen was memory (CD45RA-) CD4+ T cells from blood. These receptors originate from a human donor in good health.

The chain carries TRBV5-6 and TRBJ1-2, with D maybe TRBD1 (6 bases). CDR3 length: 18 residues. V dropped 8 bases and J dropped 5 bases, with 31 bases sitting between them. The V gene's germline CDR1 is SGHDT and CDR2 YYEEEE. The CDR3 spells CASLLGLNRTERPYGYTF. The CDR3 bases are TGTGCCAGTCTATTGGGCTTGAATCGGACAGAACGACCTTATGGCTACACCTTC.

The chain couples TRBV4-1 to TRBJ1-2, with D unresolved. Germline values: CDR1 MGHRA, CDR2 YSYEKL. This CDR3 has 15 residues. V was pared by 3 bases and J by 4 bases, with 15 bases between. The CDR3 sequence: CASSHVGRGFYGYTF. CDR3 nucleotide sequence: TGCGCCAGCAGCCATGTCGGACGGGGATTCTATGGCTACACCTTC.

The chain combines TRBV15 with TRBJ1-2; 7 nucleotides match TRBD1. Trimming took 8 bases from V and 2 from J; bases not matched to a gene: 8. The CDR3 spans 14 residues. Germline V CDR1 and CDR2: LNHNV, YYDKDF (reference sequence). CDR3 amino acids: CATAPGTANYGYTF. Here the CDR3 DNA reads TGTGCCACCGCGCCCGGGACAGCAAACTATGGCTACACCTTC.

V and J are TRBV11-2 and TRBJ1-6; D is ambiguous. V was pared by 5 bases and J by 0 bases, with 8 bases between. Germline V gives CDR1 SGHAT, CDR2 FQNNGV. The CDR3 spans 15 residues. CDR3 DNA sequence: TGTGCCAGCAGCCAAACAATCTCCTATAATTCACCCCTCCACTTT. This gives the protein CASSQTISYNSPLHF. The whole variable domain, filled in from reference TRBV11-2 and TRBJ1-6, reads EAGVAQSPRYKIIEKRQSVAFWCNPISGHATLYWYQQILGQGPKLLIQFQNNGVVDDSQLPKDRFSAERLKGVDSTLKIQPAKLEDSAVYLCASSQTISYNSPLHFGNGTRLTVT.

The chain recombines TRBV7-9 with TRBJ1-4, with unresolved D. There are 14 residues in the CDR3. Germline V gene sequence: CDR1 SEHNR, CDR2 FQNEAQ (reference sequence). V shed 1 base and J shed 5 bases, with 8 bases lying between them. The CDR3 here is CASSLGGRNEKLFF. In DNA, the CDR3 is TGTGCCAGCAGCTTAGGTGGGAGGAATGAAAAACTGTTTTTT.

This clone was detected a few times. The CDR3 bases are TGTGCCAGCAGTGCCAGGGGGCGCCGGTACTTC. Its protein is CASSARGRRYF. The chain recombines TRBV6-1 with TRBJ2-7; TRBD1 matches 8 bases. Germline-derived CDR1 and CDR2 are MNHNS and SASEGT. The CDR3 loop spans 11 amino acids. The trim removed 4 bases at V and 12 bases at J, leaving 5 bases unmatched.

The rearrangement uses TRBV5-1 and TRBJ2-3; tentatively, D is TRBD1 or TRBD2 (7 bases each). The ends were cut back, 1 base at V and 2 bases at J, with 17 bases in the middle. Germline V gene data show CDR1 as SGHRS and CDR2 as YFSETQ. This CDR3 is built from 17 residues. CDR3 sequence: CASSLPGRTGDTDTQYF. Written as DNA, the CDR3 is TGCGCCAGCAGCTTGCCCGGGAGGACAGGAGACACAGATACGCAGTATTTT.

CDR3 in DNA: TGTGCCAGCAGCTTAGGGGGGGGAAGCACTGAAGCTTTCTTT. This sequence encodes CASSLGGGSTEAFF. This chain uses TRBV7-8 with TRBJ1-1; D is possibly TRBD1 (5 bases). Germline CDR1 and CDR2: SGHVS and FQNEAQ. V lost 1 base, J lost 4 bases, and 10 bases lay in between. This CDR3 comprises 14 residues. Full variable domain (remainder filled in from reference TRBV7-8 and TRBJ1-1): GAGVSQSPRYKVAKRGQDVALRCDPISGHVSLFWYQQALGQGPEFLTYFQNEAQLDKSGLPSDRFFAERPEGSVSTLKIQRTQQEDSAVYLCASSLGGGSTEAFFGQGTRLTVV.

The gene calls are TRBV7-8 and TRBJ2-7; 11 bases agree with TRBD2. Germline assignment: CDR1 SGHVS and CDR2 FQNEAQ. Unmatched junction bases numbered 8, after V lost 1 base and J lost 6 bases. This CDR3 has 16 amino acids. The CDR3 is CASSLGLAGRTLEQYF. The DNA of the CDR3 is TGTGCCAGCAGCTTAGGACTAGCGGGGCGAACCCTCGAGCAGTACTTC.

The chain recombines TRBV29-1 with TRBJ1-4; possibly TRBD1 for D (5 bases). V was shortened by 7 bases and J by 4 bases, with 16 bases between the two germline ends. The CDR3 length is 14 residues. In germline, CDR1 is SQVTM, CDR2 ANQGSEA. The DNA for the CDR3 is TGCAGCGCTGCGGGGGACGGACTTAATGAAAAACTGTTTTTT. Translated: CSAAGDGLNEKLFF.

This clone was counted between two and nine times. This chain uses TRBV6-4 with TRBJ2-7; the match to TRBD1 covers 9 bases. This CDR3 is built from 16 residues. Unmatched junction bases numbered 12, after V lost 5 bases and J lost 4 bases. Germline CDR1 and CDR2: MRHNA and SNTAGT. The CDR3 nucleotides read TGTGCCAGCAGTCAACCGGGACAGGGTTCCCGATACGAGCAGTACTTC. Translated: CASSQPGQGSRYEQYF.

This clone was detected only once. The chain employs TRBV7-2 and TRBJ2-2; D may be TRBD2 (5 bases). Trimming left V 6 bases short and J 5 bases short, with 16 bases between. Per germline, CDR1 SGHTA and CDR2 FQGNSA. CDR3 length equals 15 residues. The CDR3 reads CASREYFSGTGELFF. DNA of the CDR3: TGTGCCAGCAGGGAATATTTCTCGGGGACCGGGGAGCTGTTTTTT.

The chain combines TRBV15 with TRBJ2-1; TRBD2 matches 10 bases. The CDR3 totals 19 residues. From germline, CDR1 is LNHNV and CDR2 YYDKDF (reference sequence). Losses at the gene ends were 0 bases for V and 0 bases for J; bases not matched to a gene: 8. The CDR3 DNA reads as TGTGCCACCAGCAGAGAAGGGACTAGCGAGAGCCGCTCCTACAATGAGCAGTTCTTC. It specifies CATSREGTSESRSYNEQFF. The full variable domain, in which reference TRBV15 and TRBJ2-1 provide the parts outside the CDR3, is DAMVIQNPRYQVTQFGKPVTLSCSQTLNHNVMYWYQQKSSQAPKLLFHYYDKDFNNEADTPDNFQSRRPNTSFCFLDIRSPGLGDTAMYLCATSREGTSESRSYNEQFFGPGTRLTVL.

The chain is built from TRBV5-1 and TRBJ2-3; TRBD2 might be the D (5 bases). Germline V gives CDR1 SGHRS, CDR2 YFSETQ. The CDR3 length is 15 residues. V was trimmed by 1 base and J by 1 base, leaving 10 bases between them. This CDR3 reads CASSLLAHGTDTQYF. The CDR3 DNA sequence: TGCGCCAGCAGCTTGTTAGCGCACGGCACAGATACGCAGTATTTT.

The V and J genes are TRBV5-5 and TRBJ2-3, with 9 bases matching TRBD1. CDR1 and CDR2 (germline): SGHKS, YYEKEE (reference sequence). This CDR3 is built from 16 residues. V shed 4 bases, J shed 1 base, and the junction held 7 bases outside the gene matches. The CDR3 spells CASSDRDRVGTDTQYF. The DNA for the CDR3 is TGTGCCAGCAGCGACCGGGACAGGGTCGGCACAGATACGCAGTATTTT. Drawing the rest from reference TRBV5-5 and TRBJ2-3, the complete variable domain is DAGVTQSPTHLIKTRGQQVTLRCSPISGHKSVSWYQQVLGQGPQFIFQYYEKEERGRGNFPDRFSARQFPNYSSELNVNALLLGDSALYLCASSDRDRVGTDTQYFGPGTRLTVL.

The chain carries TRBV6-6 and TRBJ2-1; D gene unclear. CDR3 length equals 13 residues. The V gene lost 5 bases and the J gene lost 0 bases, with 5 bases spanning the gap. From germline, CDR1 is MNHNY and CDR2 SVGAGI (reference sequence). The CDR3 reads CASSLSSYNEQFF. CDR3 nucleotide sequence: TGTGCCAGCAGTCTCTCCTCCTACAATGAGCAGTTCTTC.

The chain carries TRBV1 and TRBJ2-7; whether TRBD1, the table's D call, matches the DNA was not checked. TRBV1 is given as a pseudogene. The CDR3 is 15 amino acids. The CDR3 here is CTNGEGVGAYYEQYF. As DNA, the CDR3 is TGCACCAACGGAGAAGGGGTAGGAGCTTACTACGAGCAGTACTTC.

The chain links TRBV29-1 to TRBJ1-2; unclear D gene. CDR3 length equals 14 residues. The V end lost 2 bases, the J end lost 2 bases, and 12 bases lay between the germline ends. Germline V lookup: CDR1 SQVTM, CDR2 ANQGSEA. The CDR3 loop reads CSVESRGENYGYTF. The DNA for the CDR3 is TGCAGCGTTGAAAGTCGGGGAGAAAACTATGGCTACACCTTC.